This T cell receptor beta chain was captured by sequencing in a study of T cell responses to AZD1222 COVID-19 vaccine. Study observations and caveats: Scientists sampled the repertoires only once the peak T cell response had passed. Baseline seropositivity occurred in only a handful of AZD1222 recipients.

Clones were sequenced by immunoSEQ multiplex PCR, and TCRdb holds only the in-frame ones, with some missing. This repertoire shows about 100,000 clones, roughly nine tenths found once; its top ten account for roughly 3.3%. Remarks on this clone: Its antigen is currently unknown.

The TCR comes from an adult who received the MenACWY meningococcal vaccine as a control. The sequencing used peripheral blood, collected 28 days after the second dose of the MenACWY control vaccine.

The CDR3 bases are TGTGCCAGCAGCTCCGGGACCGGGGCGATGCCTGGCAATCAGCCCCAGCATTTT. It codes for CASSSGTGAMPGNQPQHF. This chain connects TRBV28 to TRBJ1-5; tentatively, D is TRBD1 (5 bases). Germline CDR1 reads MDHEN; CDR2 reads SYDVKM. The ends were cut back, 6 bases at V and 2 bases at J, with 23 bases in the middle. This CDR3 spans 18 amino acids.